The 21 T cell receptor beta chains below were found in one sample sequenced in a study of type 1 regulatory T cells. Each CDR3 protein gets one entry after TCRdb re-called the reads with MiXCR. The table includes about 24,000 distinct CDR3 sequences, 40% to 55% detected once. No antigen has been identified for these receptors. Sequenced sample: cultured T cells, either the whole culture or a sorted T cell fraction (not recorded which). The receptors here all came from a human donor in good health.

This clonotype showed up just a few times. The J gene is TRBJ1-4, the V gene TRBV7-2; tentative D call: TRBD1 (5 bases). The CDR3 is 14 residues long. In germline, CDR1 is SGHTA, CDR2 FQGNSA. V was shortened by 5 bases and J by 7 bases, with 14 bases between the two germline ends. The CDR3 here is CASSAPVRVEKLFF. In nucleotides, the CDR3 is TGTGCCAGCAGCGCCCCCGTCAGGGTTGAAAAACTGTTTTTT. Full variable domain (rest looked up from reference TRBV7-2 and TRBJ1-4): GAGVSQSPSNKVTEKGKDVELRCDPISGHTALYWYRQSLGQGLEFLIYFQGNSAPDKSGLPSDRFSAERTGGSVSTLTIQRTQQEDSAVYLCASSAPVRVEKLFFGSGTQLSVL.

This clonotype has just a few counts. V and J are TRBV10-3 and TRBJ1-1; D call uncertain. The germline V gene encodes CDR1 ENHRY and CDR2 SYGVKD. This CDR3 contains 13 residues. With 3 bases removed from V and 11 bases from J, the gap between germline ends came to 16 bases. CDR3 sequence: CAISDGRPAGAFF. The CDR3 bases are TGTGCCATCAGTGACGGCCGTCCTGCGGGGGCTTTCTTT.

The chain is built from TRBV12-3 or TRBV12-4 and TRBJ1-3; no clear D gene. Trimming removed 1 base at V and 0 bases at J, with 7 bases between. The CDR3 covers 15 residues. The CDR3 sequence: CASSLEVSSGNTIYF. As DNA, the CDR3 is TGTGCCAGCAGTTTAGAGGTTAGCTCTGGAAACACCATATATTTT.

The CDR3 bases are TGCGCCAGCAGCTTGGGGGGGCGCCTGGGGACTGAAGCTTTCTTT. Residues: CASSLGGRLGTEAFF. The chain carries TRBV5-1 and TRBJ1-1; TRBD1 is a possible D gene (6 bases). V was trimmed by 0 bases and J by 5 bases, leaving 14 bases between them. CDR3 length: 15 residues. In germline, CDR1 is SGHRS, CDR2 YFSETQ.

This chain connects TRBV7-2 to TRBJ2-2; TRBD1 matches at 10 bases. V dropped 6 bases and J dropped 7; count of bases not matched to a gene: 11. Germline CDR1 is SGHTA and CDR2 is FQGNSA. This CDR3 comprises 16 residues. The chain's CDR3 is CASRNRGTGEDGELFF. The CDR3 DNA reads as TGTGCCAGCAGGAACCGCGGGACAGGGGAGGACGGGGAGCTGTTTTTT.

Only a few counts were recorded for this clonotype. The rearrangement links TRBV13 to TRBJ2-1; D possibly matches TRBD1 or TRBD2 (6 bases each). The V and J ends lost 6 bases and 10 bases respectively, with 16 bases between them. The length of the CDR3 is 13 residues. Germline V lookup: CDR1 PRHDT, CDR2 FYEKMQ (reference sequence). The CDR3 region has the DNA TGTGCCAGCAGGGAGGGGGGACGGCGAGAGCAGTTCTTC. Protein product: CASREGGRREQFF.

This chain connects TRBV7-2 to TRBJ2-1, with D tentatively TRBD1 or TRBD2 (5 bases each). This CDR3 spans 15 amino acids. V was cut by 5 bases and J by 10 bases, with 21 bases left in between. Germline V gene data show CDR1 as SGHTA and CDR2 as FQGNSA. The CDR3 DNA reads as TGTGCCAGCAGCCCTAGATGGGGGACCTCCTCGGAGCAGTTCTTC. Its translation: CASSPRWGTSSEQFF.

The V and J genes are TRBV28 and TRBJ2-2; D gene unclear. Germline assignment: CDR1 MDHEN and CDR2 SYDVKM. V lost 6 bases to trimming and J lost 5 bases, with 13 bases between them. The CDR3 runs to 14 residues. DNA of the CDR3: TGTGCCAGCAGGGGAACGGGCCGGACCGGGGAGCTGTTTTTT. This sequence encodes CASRGTGRTGELFF.

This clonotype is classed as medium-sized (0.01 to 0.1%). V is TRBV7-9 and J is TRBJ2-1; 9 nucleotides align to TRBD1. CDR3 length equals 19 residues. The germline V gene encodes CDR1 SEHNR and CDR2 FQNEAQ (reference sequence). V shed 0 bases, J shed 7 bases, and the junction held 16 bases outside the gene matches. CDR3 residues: CASSLALFVGQGTGNEQFF. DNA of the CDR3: TGTGCCAGCAGCTTAGCGCTGTTTGTGGGACAGGGTACGGGGAATGAGCAGTTCTTC.

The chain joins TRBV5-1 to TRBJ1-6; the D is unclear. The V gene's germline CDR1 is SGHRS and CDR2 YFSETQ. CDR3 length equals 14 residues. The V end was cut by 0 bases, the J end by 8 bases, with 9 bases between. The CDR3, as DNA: TGCGCCAGCAGCTTGGTCCCGAGGTATTCACCCCTCCACTTT. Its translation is CASSLVPRYSPLHF.

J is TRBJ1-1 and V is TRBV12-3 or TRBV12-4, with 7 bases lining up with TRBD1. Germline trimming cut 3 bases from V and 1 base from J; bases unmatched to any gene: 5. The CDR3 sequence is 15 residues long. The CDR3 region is CASSFGDRANTEAFF. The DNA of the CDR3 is TGTGCCAGCAGTTTCGGCGACAGGGCGAACACTGAAGCTTTCTTT.

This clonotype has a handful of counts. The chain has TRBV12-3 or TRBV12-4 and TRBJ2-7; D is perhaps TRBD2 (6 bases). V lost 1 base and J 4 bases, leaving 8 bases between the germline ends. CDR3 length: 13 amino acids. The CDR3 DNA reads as TGTGCCAGCAGTTTAGGGGGGGAGTACGAGCAGTACTTC. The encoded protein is CASSLGGEYEQYF.

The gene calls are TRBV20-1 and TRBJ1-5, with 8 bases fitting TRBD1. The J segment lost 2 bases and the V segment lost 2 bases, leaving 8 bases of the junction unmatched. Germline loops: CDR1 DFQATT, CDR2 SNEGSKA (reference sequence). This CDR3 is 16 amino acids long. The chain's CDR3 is CSARLSGTGGNQPQHF. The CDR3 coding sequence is TGCAGTGCTAGATTGAGTGGGACAGGAGGCAATCAGCCCCAGCATTTT.

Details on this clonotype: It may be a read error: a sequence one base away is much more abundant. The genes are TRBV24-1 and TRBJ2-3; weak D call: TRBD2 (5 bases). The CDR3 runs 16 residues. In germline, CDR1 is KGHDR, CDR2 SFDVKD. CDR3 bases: TGTGCCACCAGTGTGAGTTCCCTACCTAGCATAGATACGCAGTATTTT. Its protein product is CATSVSSLPSIDTQYF.

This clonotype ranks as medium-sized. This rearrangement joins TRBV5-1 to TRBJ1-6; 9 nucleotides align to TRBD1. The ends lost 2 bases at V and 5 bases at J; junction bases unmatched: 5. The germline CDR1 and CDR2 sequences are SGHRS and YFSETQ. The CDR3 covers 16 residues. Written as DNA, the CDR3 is TGCGCCAGCAGCTTACACGGACAGGGGAATAATTCACCCCTCCACTTT. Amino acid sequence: CASSLHGQGNNSPLHF.

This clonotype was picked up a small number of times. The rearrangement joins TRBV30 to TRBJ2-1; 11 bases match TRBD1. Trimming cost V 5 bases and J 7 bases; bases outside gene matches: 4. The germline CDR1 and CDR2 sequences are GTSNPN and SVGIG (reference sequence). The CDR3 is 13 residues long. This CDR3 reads CAWSDRGRNEQFF. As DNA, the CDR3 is TGTGCCTGGTCGGACAGGGGGCGGAATGAGCAGTTCTTC.

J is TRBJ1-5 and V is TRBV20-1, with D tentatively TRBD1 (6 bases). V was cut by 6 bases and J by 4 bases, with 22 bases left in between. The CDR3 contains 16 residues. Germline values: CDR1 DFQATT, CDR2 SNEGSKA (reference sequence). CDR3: CSAYFGAGARNQPQHF. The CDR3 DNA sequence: TGCAGTGCCTACTTCGGAGCGGGGGCGCGGAATCAGCCCCAGCATTTT.

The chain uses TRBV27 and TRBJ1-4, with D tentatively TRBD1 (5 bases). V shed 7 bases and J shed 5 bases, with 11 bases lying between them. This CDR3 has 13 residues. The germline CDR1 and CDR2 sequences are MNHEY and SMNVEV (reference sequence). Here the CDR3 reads CASTRWGNEKLFF. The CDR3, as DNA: TGTGCCAGCACCCGGTGGGGGAATGAAAAACTGTTTTTT.

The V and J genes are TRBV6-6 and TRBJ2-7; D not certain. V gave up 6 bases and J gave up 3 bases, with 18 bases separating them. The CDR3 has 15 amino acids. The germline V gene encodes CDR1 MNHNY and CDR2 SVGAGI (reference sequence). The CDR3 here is CASRNTDTRRYEQYF. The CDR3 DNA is TGTGCCAGCAGGAACACAGACACACGCCGCTACGAGCAGTACTTC.

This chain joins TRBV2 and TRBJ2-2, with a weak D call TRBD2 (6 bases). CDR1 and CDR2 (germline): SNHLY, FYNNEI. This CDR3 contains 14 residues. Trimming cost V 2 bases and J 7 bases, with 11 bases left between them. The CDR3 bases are TGTGCCAGCAGTGAACTTGGAGGGATCGGGGAGCTGTTTTTT. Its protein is CASSELGGIGELFF.

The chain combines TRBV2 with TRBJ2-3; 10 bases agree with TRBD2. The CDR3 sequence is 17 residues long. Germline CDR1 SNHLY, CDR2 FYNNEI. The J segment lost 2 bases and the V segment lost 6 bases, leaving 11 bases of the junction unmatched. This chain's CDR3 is CASSPGRGLANTDTQYF. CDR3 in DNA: TGTGCCAGCAGCCCCGGACGGGGACTAGCGAACACAGATACGCAGTATTTT. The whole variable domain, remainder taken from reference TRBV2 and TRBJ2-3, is EPEVTQTPSHQVTQMGQEVILRCVPISNHLYFYWYRQILGQKVEFLVSFYNNEISEKSEIFDDQFSVERPDGSNFTLKIRSTKLEDSAMYFCASSPGRGLANTDTQYFGPGTRLTVL.